One and the same sample provided the 28 T cell receptor beta chains below, sequenced in a study of shared T cell receptors in the human thymus. Measured with immunoSEQ multiplex PCR; TCRdb has only the in-frame clones, and not every one. The sample lists about 540,000 clones, 78% occurring once. A further study also used this sample, focusing on human thymus T cells.

The source material was thymocytes. These receptor sequences come from a boy in the first two years of life with a congenital heart defect.

The chain carries TRBV9 and TRBJ2-1; a weak D match, TRBD2 (5 bases). There are 16 residues in the CDR3. In germline, CDR1 is SGDLS, CDR2 YYNGEE. V shed 0 bases and J shed 3 bases, with 13 bases lying between them. CDR3 residues: CASSVGGSGHYNEQFF. The CDR3 bases are TGTGCCAGCAGCGTAGGGGGAAGCGGTCACTACAATGAGCAGTTCTTC.

This clone was counted a few times. J is TRBJ2-1 and V is TRBV10-2; the D gene is possibly TRBD2 (5 bases). V was shortened by 2 bases and J by 1 base, with 12 bases between the two germline ends. CDR1 WSHSY and CDR2 SAAADI come from the germline V gene. CDR3 length: 16 amino acids. This CDR3 is CASSEDRTASYNEQFF. CDR3 DNA sequence: TGCGCCAGCAGTGAGGATAGGACTGCATCCTACAATGAGCAGTTCTTC.

This chain links TRBV9 with TRBJ2-7, with 11 bases matching TRBD2. Germline V gene sequence: CDR1 SGDLS, CDR2 YYNGEE. Losses at the gene ends were 4 bases for V and 1 base for J; bases not matched to a gene: 7. This CDR3 has 16 amino acids. The CDR3 DNA is TGTGCCAGCAGCCCCGGGACTAGCGGAAAATCCTACGAGCAGTACTTC. It translates to CASSPGTSGKSYEQYF.

The chain links TRBV10-1 to TRBJ2-3; 9 bases fit TRBD2. The CDR3 spans 18 residues. Trimming cost V 0 bases and J 4 bases; bases outside gene matches: 11. From germline, CDR1 is WNHNN and CDR2 SYGVQD (reference sequence). For the CDR3, the DNA is TGCGCCAGCAGTGAGTCGGAGGAAGGTAGCGGGAGACCAGATACGCAGTATTTT. This gives the protein CASSESEEGSGRPDTQYF.

The CDR3 reads CASSLTPRGLIHNEQFF. The CDR3 DNA follows: TGTGCCAGCAGTCTTACCCCCCGAGGGCTCATACACAATGAGCAGTTCTTC. The chain recombines TRBV7-2 with TRBJ2-1, with D maybe TRBD2 (5 bases). Trimming removed 6 bases from V and 5 bases from J, with 23 bases in between. Per germline, CDR1 SGHTA and CDR2 FQGNSA. This CDR3 comprises 17 residues.

The DNA for the CDR3 is TGTGCCAGCAGTGTAAACGGGAACACTGAAGCTTTCTTT. It encodes CASSVNGNTEAFF. The chain employs TRBV6-1 and TRBJ1-1; D gene uncertain. The CDR3 sequence is 13 residues long. From germline, CDR1 is MNHNS and CDR2 SASEGT. The ends were cut back, 4 bases at V and 1 base at J, with 7 bases in the middle.

The chain joins TRBV30 to TRBJ2-7; the match to TRBD2 covers 10 bases. After removal of 3 bases from V and 4 bases from J, the junction contained 9 bases not matched to a gene. This CDR3 is 15 amino acids long. Per germline, CDR1 GTSNPN and CDR2 SVGIG (reference sequence). The CDR3 bases are TGTGCCTGGAGGCCAGAGCGGGAGGGTTCGTACGAGCAGTACTTC. Its protein product is CAWRPEREGSYEQYF. Together with reference TRBV30 and TRBJ2-7, the CDR3 gives the full variable domain: SQTIHQWPATLVQPVGSPLSLECTVEGTSNPNLYWYRQAAGRGLQLLFYSVGIGQISSEVPQNLSASRPQDRQFILSSKKLLLSDSGFYLCAWRPEREGSYEQYFGPGTRLTVT.

The genes are TRBV4-3 and TRBJ1-3; a weak D match, TRBD1 (6 bases). Trimming removed 0 bases from V and 2 bases from J, with 23 bases in between. This CDR3 is 20 amino acids long. Germline CDR1 and CDR2: LGHNA and YSLEER. The CDR3 nucleotides read TGCGCCAGCAGCCAAGAGAAGAGGGTAAACAGGGCACGGCCTGGAAACACCATATATTTT. Amino acid sequence: CASSQEKRVNRARPGNTIYF.

The CDR3 sequence: CASSPPRDTASTDTQYF. The DNA of the CDR3 is TGTGCCAGCTCACCACCCCGGGACACGGCTAGCACAGATACGCAGTATTTT. V usage is TRBV18 and J usage is TRBJ2-3, with D maybe TRBD1 (6 bases). Germline V gene lookup returns CDR1 KGHSH and CDR2 LQKENI. V dropped 0 bases and J dropped 0 bases, with 13 bases sitting between them. The CDR3 extends over 17 amino acids.

The V and J genes are TRBV5-1 and TRBJ2-1; 8 nucleotides match TRBD2. V shed 0 bases and J 4 bases; nucleotides not matched to a gene: 3. Germline-derived CDR1 and CDR2 are SGHRS and YFSETQ. The CDR3 loop spans 15 amino acids. The CDR3, as DNA: TGCGCCAGCAGCTTGGCGGAGCGGGGGTACAATGAGCAGTTCTTC. Translation gives CASSLAERGYNEQFF.

This sequence joins TRBV29-1 and TRBJ2-5; 7 bases align to TRBD2. CDR3 length equals 13 residues. Germline CDR1 and CDR2: SQVTM and ANQGSEA. After removal of 4 bases from V and 5 bases from J, the junction contained 7 bases not matched to a gene. This CDR3 reads CSVGEGTRETQYF. Written as DNA, the CDR3 is TGCAGCGTTGGGGAGGGAACGCGGGAGACCCAGTACTTC.

The chain carries TRBV10-3 and TRBJ2-3; TRBD2 matches at 9 bases. This CDR3 has 15 residues. V lost 10 bases to trimming and J lost 4 bases; unmatched junction nucleotides: 12. Germline V gene lookup returns CDR1 ENHRY and CDR2 SYGVKD. CDR3 loop: CANSPASGTPDTQYF. The CDR3 region has the DNA TGTGCCAACTCGCCCGCTAGCGGGACCCCAGATACGCAGTATTTT.

The CDR3 loop is CASSQDRLAGESYNEQFF. DNA for the CDR3: TGTGCCAGCAGCCAAGACCGGCTAGCGGGAGAATCCTACAATGAGCAGTTCTTC. This chain uses TRBV4-2 with TRBJ2-1; 10 nucleotides agree with TRBD2. The CDR3 length is 18 residues. J was trimmed by 1 base and V by 0 bases; bases with no gene match: 6. Germline V gene lookup returns CDR1 LGHNA and CDR2 YNFKEQ.

The rearrangement uses TRBV6-5 and TRBJ1-2; D might be TRBD1 (6 bases). In germline, CDR1 is MNHEY, CDR2 SVGAGI. V was shortened by 6 bases and J by 6 bases, with 20 bases between the two germline ends. This CDR3 has 15 residues. The CDR3 spells CASSGLPGHPDGYTF. CDR3 bases: TGTGCCAGCAGCGGTCTTCCGGGACACCCAGATGGCTACACCTTC.

The rearrangement joins TRBV19 to TRBJ2-2; the D is unclear. The V gene lost 5 bases and the J gene lost 6 bases, with 10 bases spanning the gap. CDR1 is LNHDA and CDR2 is SQIVND in the germline V gene (reference sequence). The CDR3 loop spans 13 amino acids. The CDR3 spells CASSPHNAGELFF. The CDR3 DNA sequence: TGTGCCAGTAGTCCGCACAATGCCGGGGAGCTGTTTTTT.

This rearrangement joins TRBV25-1 to TRBJ2-1; D not certain. V was cut by 6 bases and J by 13 bases, with 19 bases left in between. The germline CDR1 and CDR2 sequences are MGHDK and SYGVNS. This CDR3 has 13 amino acids. The CDR3 sequence: CASSASLGAGQFF. The CDR3 bases are TGTGCCAGCAGCGCTTCTCTTGGCGCAGGTCAGTTCTTC.

The chain has TRBV15 and TRBJ1-2; D is unclear. The germline V and J ends were trimmed by 3 bases and 4 bases, with 15 bases remaining between them. Looked up from germline, CDR1 is LNHNV and CDR2 is YYDKDF (reference sequence). This CDR3 comprises 15 residues. For the CDR3, the DNA is TGTGCCACCAGCAGCCCCTTCCACAGTCTCTATGGCTACACCTTC. Its protein is CATSSPFHSLYGYTF.

CDR3 bases: TGCGCCAGCAGCGAAGGTGTTCGGGACTACGACTACGAGCAGTACTTC. Protein product: CASSEGVRDYDYEQYF. The V call is TRBV5-1, the J call TRBJ2-7; 7 bases align to TRBD2. Trimming at V came to 4 bases and at J to 3 bases, leaving 13 bases not matched to a gene. Germline lookup yields CDR1 SGHRS and CDR2 YFSETQ. CDR3 size: 16 residues.

This chain connects TRBV2 to TRBJ2-1; 10 positions agree with TRBD2. V gave up 8 bases and J gave up 0 bases; unmatched junction bases: 10. Per the germline V gene, CDR1 is SNHLY and CDR2 is FYNNEI. This CDR3 region has 17 residues. CDR3 amino acids: CASWGLATSSSYNEQFF. The CDR3 DNA follows: TGTGCCAGCTGGGGACTAGCGACATCGAGCTCCTACAATGAGCAGTTCTTC.

The chain combines TRBV29-1 with TRBJ2-1, with TRBD2 as a possible D gene (6 bases). V was shortened by 6 bases and J by 4 bases, with 19 bases between the two germline ends. This CDR3 is built from 15 residues. CDR1 is SQVTM and CDR2 is ANQGSEA in the germline V gene. This CDR3 reads CSVLPRGVRYNEQFF. In DNA, the CDR3 is TGCAGCGTCCTACCGCGGGGTGTAAGGTACAATGAGCAGTTCTTC.

This chain uses TRBV6-1 with TRBJ2-6, with TRBD1 identical over 11 bases. CDR3 length: 18 residues. Germline lookup yields CDR1 MNHNS and CDR2 SASEGT. V gave up 4 bases and J gave up 3 bases; unmatched junction bases: 8. CDR3 DNA: TGTGCCAGCAGTGGTTGGGGACAGGGGGGCGGTGGGGCCAACGTCCTGACTTTC. Amino acids: CASSGWGQGGGGANVLTF.

In nucleotides, the CDR3 is TGTGCCAGCAGCTTGCCCGGGACAGGGGTTCACACCGGGGAGCTGTTTTTT. Translation: CASSLPGTGVHTGELFF. The chain links TRBV5-6 to TRBJ2-2, with TRBD1 matching over 10 bases. After removal of 1 base from V and 3 bases from J, the junction contained 6 bases not matched to a gene. CDR3 length equals 17 residues. CDR1 and CDR2 from the germline V gene are SGHDT and YYEEEE.

J is TRBJ1-2 and V is TRBV27; maybe TRBD1 (5 bases). The CDR3 has 18 residues. From germline, CDR1 is MNHEY and CDR2 SMNVEV (reference sequence). Trimming took 6 bases from V and 2 from J, leaving 25 bases between them. CDR3: CASSLLSPAGLNNYGYTF. CDR3 bases: TGTGCCAGCAGCTTACTAAGCCCGGCGGGGCTGAACAACTATGGCTACACCTTC.

V is TRBV7-9 and J is TRBJ2-1, with 9 bases identical to TRBD2. The CDR3 spans 18 residues. The J segment lost 7 bases and the V segment lost 4 bases, leaving 17 bases of the junction unmatched. Germline V gene sequence: CDR1 SEHNR, CDR2 FQNEAQ (reference sequence). CDR3 in amino acids: CASSWSRRGRAYQNEQFF. The DNA for the CDR3 is TGTGCCAGCAGCTGGTCCAGGCGCGGGAGGGCCTACCAAAATGAGCAGTTCTTC.

The chain employs TRBV21-1 and TRBJ2-5; the table calls TRBD1, which could not be checked here. TRBV21-1 has pseudogene status. The CDR3 length is 15 residues. CDR3 sequence: CASSPRDRSAETQYF. CDR3 nucleotide sequence: TGTGCCAGCAGCCCTCGGGACAGATCAGCCGAGACCCAGTACTTC.

The rearrangement links TRBV4-2 to TRBJ2-3, with TRBD1 identical over 9 bases. The CDR3 sequence is 15 residues long. Germline lookup yields CDR1 LGHNA and CDR2 YNFKEQ. The V gene end was trimmed by 4 bases and the J gene end by 5 bases; junction bases not matched to a gene: 7. This chain's CDR3 is CASSLRTGDGDTQYF. DNA of the CDR3: TGTGCCAGCAGCCTACGGACAGGGGATGGAGATACGCAGTATTTT.

CDR3 nucleotides: TGCGCCAGCAGCCAGCCCCACGGGTCTCAAGAGACCCAGTACTTC. It codes for CASSQPHGSQETQYF. The chain combines TRBV4-1 with TRBJ2-5; D is unclear. CDR1 and CDR2 from the germline V gene are MGHRA and YSYEKL. Trimming removed 3 bases from V and 2 bases from J, with 13 bases in between. The CDR3 sequence is 15 residues long.

The chain links TRBV4-3 to TRBJ2-3, with D perhaps TRBD1 (5 bases). The CDR3 covers 16 residues. The V gene's germline CDR1 is LGHNA and CDR2 YSLEER. V gave up 0 bases and J gave up 0 bases, with 10 bases separating them. CDR3 bases: TGCGCCAGCAGCCAAGATGACAGTGATAGCACAGATACGCAGTATTTT. This translates into CASSQDDSDSTDTQYF.